This TCR beta chain was observed in a study of PD-L1 blockade in urothelial cancer. The overall study: Atezolizumab at 1,200 mg intravenously every 3 weeks was started by patients around 2014. Median T cell yield per blood sample was 110,000 to 150,000 cells.

As to time point: peripheral blood 6 weeks after treatment start. The CDR3 has 18 amino acids. The junction had 11 bases not matched to a gene; V was cut back by 2 bases and J by 0 bases. Germline V gene sequence: CDR1 SGHTA, CDR2 FQGNSA. Sequenced by immunoSEQ multiplex PCR; TCRdb stores in-frame clones only, minus some. Here the sample spans around 66,000 clones, about 88% being singletons. J is TRBJ2-7 and V is TRBV7-2; 9 bases align to TRBD1. This clonotype was obtained from a man between 60 and 75 years old with urothelial cancer. The starting material was PBMCs, obtained around atezolizumab (anti-PD-L1) treatment. The CDR3 DNA is TGTGCCAGCAGCTTAACCTTCGAGGGACAGGGAATCTCCTACGAGCAGTACTTC. Its translation: CASSLTFEGQGISYEQYF.